This T cell receptor (beta chain) stems from a study of shared clonotypes between healthy human individuals (TCRdb year 2020). In the study overall: The cohort comprised a couple of women and three men aged 18 to 49 years. For each donor, three plates each were used for CD4 naive and CD4 memory, two plates were used for CD8 naive, and one plate was used for CD8 memory. To estimate repertoire size and how much clonotypes are shared between individuals, the study performed deep sequencing of blood TCR repertoires from a few healthy adults. To increase sequencing depth and limit assay-specific biases, TCR repertoire library preparation and sequencing were carried out by different laboratories using diverse techniques. Each donor's leukapheresis produced roughly between roughly 0.85 and 10 billion PBMCs. Overall study results and their limits: Higher generation probabilities were observed for clonotypes shared by all four sorted-subset donors than for non-shared clonotypes. Sampling was restricted to blood, and TCR repertoires in tissues likely differ from the TCR repertoires found in blood. Sharing across several donors was observed for approximately 5% of naive CD4, over 3% of naive CD8, 2% to 2.5% of memory CD4, and less than 0.45% of memory CD8 clonotypes. Rarefaction of sorted-subset datasets indicated incomplete sequencing despite the large sequencing depth. Naive subsets generally had larger estimated clonotype richness than memory subsets did. The small number of donors limited the genetic and exposure-history diversity represented. Pairwise subsampling indicated that sequencing depth was expected to affect the degree of clonotype sharing among donors.

To note about this clone: No cognate antigen has been identified for it. Base qualities are not recorded, but no much larger clone differs from it by a single base.

The germline V gene supplies CDR1 LGHNA and CDR2 YSLEER. V loses 3 bases, J loses 2 bases, and the germline ends lie 11 bases apart. Including the terminal cysteine and phenylalanine, the CDR3 comprises 16 residues. CDR3 DNA only is kept here, 48 bases in frame from base 1. Donors were healthy HIV-negative adults with no recently reported acute infections or vaccinations. All donors were Caucasian adults living in Nashville, Tennessee, USA. CD4+ T cells were enriched through magnetic negative selection, after which naive cells were positively selected on CD45RA and the remaining negative fraction served as the memory subset. Blood was collected by leukapheresis, and PBMCs were isolated by Ficoll-Histopaque density gradient centrifugation and then cryopreserved in liquid nitrogen vapor phase. Purity and quantity of every magnetically sorted T cell population were checked by analytical flow cytometry. Each sorted fraction had its genomic DNA isolated and then quantified by UV absorbance on a Nanodrop 2000c.

Using the deep immunoSEQ assay, TCR CDR3 regions were amplified from genomic DNA by multiplex PCR. Extracted genomic DNA from each cell subset was distributed evenly across all wells of several immunoSEQ 96-well plates, and each plate was treated as a replicate. For sorted subsets, around 0.2 ug genomic DNA, equal to 30,000 or so T cell genomes, was loaded into each replicate PCR. The purified libraries were quantified using a Qubit 3.0 fluorometer, sized with a Bioanalyzer 2100, and then quantified again using the KAPA Library Quantification kit. Every immunoSEQ 96-well plate was sequenced on a dedicated single-read 150-cycle Illumina NextSeq 550 flow cell. The study's own analysis went as follows. The immunoSEQ output contained only junctional sequences without quality scores, so filtering could not match that applied to full-length reads. Sequences were annotated with PyIR, a Python wrapper for IgBLAST v1.9, using IMGT germline references to assign V/J genes and CDR3. Reads with weak V/J assignments (E-value above 1e-6), missing CDR3, stop codons, out-of-frame junctions, or ambiguous translated residues were removed. V3J clonotypes were defined as sequences sharing an identical inferred V gene, J gene, and CDR3 amino acid sequence. To compute the percentage overlap between repertoires, the number of shared unique clonotypes was divided by the size of the smaller repertoire. Richness of each repertoire was evaluated using RTK rarefaction, the Chao1 estimator, and Recon v2.1 estimates of unobserved clonotypes. Generation probabilities were computed with OLGA for all TCRbeta clonotypes obtained by the gDNA method from a handful of donors. In TCRdb, the immuneACCESS table is reduced to in-frame sequences with V and J assigned. These tables do not hold every clone; where another copy was compared, an unresolved V gene accounts for under half, and the others remain unexplained. V, J and clone size are those of that table, while D and trimming were read from the DNA. This sample comprises under 1,900,000 clones, around 98.5% of them detected only once. The top ten clones comprise 0.36% of the sample.

The V gene is TRBV4-3 and the J gene is TRBJ2-6; TRBD2 could be the D gene, as 5 bases match. Sequencing was performed on naive CD4+ T cells sorted from blood. Interpreted using the paper, the cell subset or site label stands for: CD45RA+ positively selected. This receptor was identified in a man aged 25-45 years in good health. The CDR3: CASSHQHGAGANVLTF. At the DNA level, the sequence is TGCGCCAGCAGCCACCAACACGGGGCTGGGGCCAACGTCCTGACTTTC.